This T cell receptor (beta chain) was obtained from a study of type 1 regulatory T cells. Background on the study: This in vitro CD4 product, T-allo10, is enriched for Tr1 cells and alloantigen-specific.

TCRdb re-derived calls from the reads in MiXCR, one entry per CDR3 protein. This table holds 75,000 to 100,000 distinct CDR3 sequences, around 30% found once. Trimming left V 5 bases short and J 4 bases short, with 14 bases between. The length of the CDR3 is 14 residues. What was sequenced was CD4+ T cells, either the whole sample or a sorted fraction (not recorded which). The TCR sequence derives from a human donor in good health. The chain couples TRBV12-3 or TRBV12-4 to TRBJ1-2; D might be TRBD1 (6 bases). CDR3 nucleotides: TGTGCCAGCAGTGTACCCGGACAGATCTATGGCTACACCTTC. The encoded protein is CASSVPGQIYGYTF.